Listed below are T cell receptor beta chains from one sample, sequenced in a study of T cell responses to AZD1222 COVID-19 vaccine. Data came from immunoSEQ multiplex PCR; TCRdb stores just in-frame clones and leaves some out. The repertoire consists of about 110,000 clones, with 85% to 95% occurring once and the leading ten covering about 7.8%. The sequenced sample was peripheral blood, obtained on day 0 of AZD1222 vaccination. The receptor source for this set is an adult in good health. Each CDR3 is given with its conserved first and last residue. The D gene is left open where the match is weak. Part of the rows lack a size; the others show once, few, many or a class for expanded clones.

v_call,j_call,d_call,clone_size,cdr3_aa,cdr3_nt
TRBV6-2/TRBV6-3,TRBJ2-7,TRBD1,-,CASSYRGPIYEQYF,TGTGCCAGCAGTTACAGGGGGCCTATCTACGAGCAGTACTTC
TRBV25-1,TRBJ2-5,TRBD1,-,CASNSDRVLETQYF,TGTGCCAGCAATTCGGACAGGGTTTTAGAGACCCAGTACTTC
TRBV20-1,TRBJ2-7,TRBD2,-,CSASGGAGRAYEQYF,TGCAGTGCTAGTGGTGGGGCAGGGAGGGCCTACGAGCAGTACTTC
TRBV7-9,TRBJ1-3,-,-,CASSTPSAEYRNTIYF,TGTGCCAGCAGCACACCCAGTGCGGAATACCGAAACACCATATATTTT
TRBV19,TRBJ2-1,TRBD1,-,CASSMTGEYNEQFF,TGTGCCAGTAGTATGACAGGGGAGTACAATGAGCAGTTCTTC
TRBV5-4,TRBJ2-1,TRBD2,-,CASSFSSGVDEQFF,TGTGCCAGCAGCTTTTCTAGCGGGGTTGATGAGCAGTTCTTC
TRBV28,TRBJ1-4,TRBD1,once,CASSSGTGAEKLFF,TGTGCCAGCAGTTCGGGGACAGGGGCAGAAAAACTGTTTTTT
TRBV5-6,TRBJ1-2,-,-,CASSLTRASYGYTF,TGTGCCAGCAGCTTGACGAGGGCCTCCTATGGCTACACCTTC
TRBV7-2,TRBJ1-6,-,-,CASSFRRTANSPLHF,TGTGCCAGCAGCTTTCGGAGGACAGCCAATTCACCCCTCCACTTT
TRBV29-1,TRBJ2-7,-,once,CSVEGTDYEQYF,TGCAGCGTTGAAGGGACAGACTACGAGCAGTACTTC
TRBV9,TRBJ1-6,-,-,CASSVAEGNSPLHF,TGTGCCAGCAGCGTAGCGGAGGGGAATTCACCCCTCCACTTT
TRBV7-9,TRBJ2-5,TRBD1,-,CASSPRTGKETQYF,TGTGCCAGCAGCCCCCGGACAGGGAAAGAGACCCAGTACTTC
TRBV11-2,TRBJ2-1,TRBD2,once,CASSPTSGTADEQFF,TGTGCCAGCAGTCCAACTAGCGGGACCGCCGATGAGCAGTTCTTC
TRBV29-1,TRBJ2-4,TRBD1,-,CSVERGPGNIQYF,TGCAGCGTTGAAAGGGGGCCGGGAAACATTCAGTACTTC
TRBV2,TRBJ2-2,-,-,CASSGPGVDTGELFF,TGTGCCAGCAGTGGTCCGGGGGTAGACACCGGGGAGCTGTTTTTT
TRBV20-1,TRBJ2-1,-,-,CSASWGAYNEQFF,TGCAGTGCTAGTTGGGGGGCGTACAATGAGCAGTTCTTC
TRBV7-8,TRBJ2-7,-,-,CASSPGNEQYF,TGTGCCAGCAGCCCTGGGAACGAGCAGTACTTC
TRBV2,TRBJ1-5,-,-,CASTGETHQPQHF,TGTGCCAGCACGGGAGAAACCCATCAGCCCCAGCATTTT
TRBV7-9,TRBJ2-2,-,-,CASRSATGELFF,TGTGCCAGCAGATCCGCTACCGGGGAGCTGTTTTTT
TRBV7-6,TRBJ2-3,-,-,CASSRDRDQLTDTQYF,TGTGCCAGCAGCAGAGACCGGGACCAACTCACAGATACGCAGTATTTT
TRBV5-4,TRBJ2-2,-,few,CASSGVNSGELFF,TGTGCCAGCAGCGGTGTAAACTCCGGGGAGCTGTTTTTT
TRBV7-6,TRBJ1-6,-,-,CASSFKGGSYNSPLHF,TGTGCCAGCAGCTTCAAGGGAGGATCCTATAATTCACCCCTCCACTTT
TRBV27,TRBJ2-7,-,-,CASSRLGPMTSYEQYF,TGTGCCAGCAGTCGCTTAGGGCCAATGACCTCCTACGAGCAGTACTTC
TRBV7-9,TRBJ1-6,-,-,CASSSQFALHF,TGTGCCAGCAGCTCCCAGTTCGCCCTCCACTTT
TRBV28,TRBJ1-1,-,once,CASSSQRLPNTEAFF,TGTGCCAGCAGTTCACAAAGACTCCCGAACACTGAAGCTTTCTTT
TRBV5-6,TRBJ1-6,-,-,CASSYNKGLVHF,TGTGCCAGCAGCTATAATAAGGGTTTGGTCCACTTT
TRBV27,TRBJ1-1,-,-,CASSLSPYMNTEAFF,TGTGCCAGCAGTTTATCCCCATACATGAACACTGAAGCTTTCTTT
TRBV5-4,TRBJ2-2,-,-,CASSLVGGTGELFF,TGTGCCAGCAGCTTGGTAGGGGGCACCGGGGAGCTGTTTTTT